Shown below are 15 T cell receptor beta chains from a single sample sequenced in a study of cytomegalovirus exposure and HLA in healthy donors. It was with 60 Vbeta and 13 Jbeta primers that the PCR ran. Using immunoSEQ multiplex PCR, the repertoire was profiled, and TCRdb retains in-frame clones only, with some absent. The data show approximately 140,000 clones, 80% seen once. Sequenced sample: PBMCs. All receptors come from a woman aged 40 to 49 in good health and CMV-seronegative.

This clone turned up a few times. This chain uses TRBV7-8 with TRBJ1-1; 7 nucleotides line up with TRBD1. V dropped 5 bases and J dropped 1; count of bases not matched to a gene: 10. Germline lookup yields CDR1 SGHVS and CDR2 FQNEAQ. CDR3 length equals 16 residues. This chain's CDR3 is CASSQTRDRSNTEAFF. CDR3 bases: TGTGCCAGCAGCCAGACCCGGGACAGATCGAACACTGAAGCTTTCTTT.

The J gene is TRBJ1-2, the V gene TRBV29-1; possible D gene TRBD1, 5 bases. V lost 8 bases to trimming and J lost 6 bases, with 13 bases between them. Germline V gene sequence: CDR1 SQVTM, CDR2 ANQGSEA. The CDR3 extends over 11 amino acids. CDR3 in amino acids: CSLGGEDGYTF. CDR3 bases: TGCAGCCTAGGAGGGGAGGATGGCTACACCTTC.

The chain has TRBV10-3 and TRBJ2-7, with D unresolved. Germline CDR1 reads ENHRY; CDR2 reads SYGVKD. The CDR3 is made up of 12 amino acids. Trimming cost V 0 bases and J 3 bases, with 3 bases left between them. The CDR3 region has the DNA TGTGCCATCAGTGAGTCGAGCTACGAGCAGTACTTC. Protein product: CAISESSYEQYF.

This sequence joins TRBV5-1 and TRBJ2-3, with 7 nucleotides matching TRBD2. The CDR3 has 16 residues. The ends lost 0 bases at V and 4 bases at J; junction bases unmatched: 8. The germline gives CDR1 SGHRS, CDR2 YFSETQ. The CDR3: CASSLVGSGPSDTQYF. CDR3 DNA sequence: TGCGCCAGCAGCTTGGTGGGTAGCGGGCCTTCAGATACGCAGTATTTT.

The CDR3 DNA follows: TGTGCCAGTAGTACGACTGGGAGCACAGATACGCAGTATTTT. Translation gives CASSTTGSTDTQYF. The rearrangement links TRBV19 to TRBJ2-3; no reliable D call. Germline CDR1 reads LNHDA; CDR2 reads SQIVND (reference sequence). The CDR3 runs 14 residues. V lost 4 bases to trimming and J lost 0 bases, with 8 bases between them. Variable domain in full (rest from reference TRBV19 and TRBJ2-3): DGGITQSPKYLFRKEGQNVTLSCEQNLNHDAMYWYRQDPGQGLRLIYYSQIVNDFQKGDIAEGYSVSREKKESFPLTVTSAQKNPTAFYLCASSTTGSTDTQYFGPGTRLTVL.

This clone was found once. The V and J genes are TRBV7-2 and TRBJ2-7; TRBD2 matches at 10 bases. The V segment lost 1 base and the J segment 4 bases; nucleotides outside the gene matches: 7. Germline lookup yields CDR1 SGHTA and CDR2 FQGNSA. This CDR3 contains 16 residues. Here the CDR3 reads CASSLGLAGDLYEQYF. Written as DNA, the CDR3 is TGTGCCAGCAGCTTAGGCCTAGCGGGGGACCTGTACGAGCAGTACTTC.

The chain employs TRBV4-1 and TRBJ1-1; 8 bases are a match to TRBD1. Losses at the gene ends were 7 bases for V and 2 bases for J; bases not matched to a gene: 6. The CDR3 loop spans 14 amino acids. The germline CDR1 and CDR2 sequences are MGHRA and YSYEKL. The CDR3 is CASTTGQGNTEAFF. CDR3 DNA: TGCGCCAGCACCACCGGACAGGGAAACACTGAAGCTTTCTTT.

The V and J genes are TRBV4-2 and TRBJ2-3; weak D call: TRBD1 (6 bases). The germline V gene has CDR1 LGHNA and CDR2 YNFKEQ. CDR3 length: 14 residues. V gave up 4 bases and J gave up 5 bases, with 13 bases separating them. The CDR3 sequence is CASSPRTAKDTQYF. In nucleotides, the CDR3 is TGTGCCAGCAGCCCGAGGACAGCAAAAGATACGCAGTATTTT.

V gene TRBV4-1 combines with J gene TRBJ2-3; 8 bases agree with TRBD2. V dropped 3 bases and J dropped 6; count of bases not matched to a gene: 8. The CDR3 is made up of 15 amino acids. Germline V gene sequence: CDR1 MGHRA, CDR2 YSYEKL. In DNA, the CDR3 is TGCGCCAGCAGCCAGGGATCGGGGGGGTGGGATACGCAGTATTTT. Translation: CASSQGSGGWDTQYF.

The V call is TRBV19, the J call TRBJ2-1, with unresolved D. CDR3 length: 14 amino acids. Trimming removed 4 bases at V and 4 bases at J, with 11 bases between. Germline assignment: CDR1 LNHDA and CDR2 SQIVND (reference sequence). CDR3 nucleotides: TGTGCCAGTAGTAGAGTAGCCCATTACAATGAGCAGTTCTTC. It translates to CASSRVAHYNEQFF.

Notes on this clone: The sample has other DNA sequences that encode this CDR3 too. The chain combines TRBV28 with TRBJ1-5; 7 bases agree with TRBD1. This CDR3 spans 15 amino acids. CDR1 MDHEN and CDR2 SYDVKM come from the germline V gene. V shed 5 bases and J 2 bases; nucleotides not matched to a gene: 6. This CDR3 reads CASSRYRGGNQPQHF. DNA of the CDR3: TGTGCCAGCAGTCGGTACAGGGGTGGCAATCAGCCCCAGCATTTT.

V and J are TRBV2 and TRBJ1-4; D is uncertain. V lost 5 bases to trimming and J lost 2 bases, with 12 bases between them. The length of the CDR3 is 15 residues. Germline V CDR1 and CDR2: SNHLY, FYNNEI. The CDR3 bases are TGTGCCAGCAGTCCTACCGGAGCTACTAATGAAAAACTGTTTTTT. Translating gives CASSPTGATNEKLFF.

The rearrangement links TRBV14 to TRBJ2-5; no firm D call. Germline V gives CDR1 SGHDN, CDR2 FVKESK. This CDR3 has 15 amino acids. Trimming left V 0 bases short and J 3 bases short, with 11 bases between. CDR3 sequence (DNA): TGTGCCAGCAGCCAAGATGCAGCGAGGAAAGAGACCCAGTACTTC. The encoded protein is CASSQDAARKETQYF.

Here the CDR3 DNA reads TGTGCCAGCAGCCTTGGGGGGGGGTCCGGGGAGCTGTTTTTT. This sequence encodes CASSLGGGSGELFF. This chain connects TRBV28 to TRBJ2-2; 7 bases line up with TRBD2. Germline assignment: CDR1 MDHEN and CDR2 SYDVKM. This CDR3 comprises 14 residues. The junction had 7 bases not matched to a gene; V was cut back by 6 bases and J by 6 bases.

The chain links TRBV19 to TRBJ2-5, with 10 nucleotides matching TRBD2. The germline gives CDR1 LNHDA, CDR2 SQIVND (reference sequence). The J segment lost 1 base and the V segment lost 3 bases, leaving 5 bases of the junction unmatched. CDR3 length equals 16 residues. The CDR3 here is CASSIPLAGAQETQYF. CDR3 in DNA: TGTGCCAGTAGTATCCCTCTAGCGGGAGCCCAAGAGACCCAGTACTTC.